The 30 T cell receptor beta chains below were found in one sample sequenced in a study of cytomegalovirus exposure and HLA in healthy donors. This PCR relied on a set of 60 Vbeta primers and 13 Jbeta primers. The repertoire was sequenced with immunoSEQ multiplex PCR; TCRdb's copy has only in-frame clones and lacks some. The table lists about 150,000 clones, roughly 85% of them singletons. Source material: PBMCs. Every receptor here comes from a male donor in good health and CMV-seronegative.

The V call is TRBV19, the J call TRBJ2-3, with 7 bases matching TRBD2. The CDR3 sequence is 12 residues long. V trimming: 8 bases; J trimming: 3 bases; junction bases outside the gene matches: 2. Germline lookup yields CDR1 LNHDA and CDR2 SQIVND (reference sequence). The CDR3 here is CASQRGTDTQYF. CDR3 bases: TGTGCCAGTCAGCGGGGAACAGATACGCAGTATTTT.

The chain couples TRBV27 to TRBJ2-7; D gene uncertain. V was clipped by 6 bases and J by 5 bases, with 8 bases between them. This CDR3 spans 11 amino acids. Germline values: CDR1 MNHEY, CDR2 SMNVEV (reference sequence). CDR3 region: CASSYGHEQYF. CDR3 sequence (DNA): TGTGCCAGCAGCTACGGTCACGAGCAGTACTTC.

With respect to this clone: An end of the junction differs from the germline gene, which may be a read error. The V gene is TRBV7-9, the J gene TRBJ2-7; 11 bases align to TRBD1. The CDR3 contains 14 residues. From germline, CDR1 is SEHNR and CDR2 FQNEAQ (reference sequence). The CDR3 is CSSSAPDRGLEQYF. The CDR3, as DNA: TGTTCCAGCAGTGCCCCGGACAGGGGGCTTGAGCAGTACTTC. Complete variable domain (other parts from reference TRBV7-9 and TRBJ2-7): DTGVSQNPRHKITKRGQNVTFRCDPISEHNRLYWYRQTLGQGPEFLTYFQNEAQLEKSRLLSDRFSAERPKGSFSTLEIQRTEQGDSAMYLCSSSAPDRGLEQYFGPGTRLTVT.

This rearrangement joins TRBV11-2 to TRBJ2-3; no clear D. Trimming removed 1 base from V and 5 bases from J, with 10 bases in between. Germline values: CDR1 SGHAT, CDR2 FQNNGV. The CDR3 has 14 residues. The CDR3 nucleotides read TGTGCCAGCAGCTTAGTCGTAGCTAAAGATACGCAGTATTTT. This gives the protein CASSLVVAKDTQYF. Filled out from reference TRBV11-2 and TRBJ2-3, the complete variable domain reads EAGVAQSPRYKIIEKRQSVAFWCNPISGHATLYWYQQILGQGPKLLIQFQNNGVVDDSQLPKDRFSAERLKGVDSTLKIQPAKLEDSAVYLCASSLVVAKDTQYFGPGTRLTVL.

With respect to this clone: The junction departs from germline at one end; a sequencing error may be responsible. This chain uses TRBV7-7 with TRBJ2-5, with D perhaps matching TRBD1 (8 bases). This CDR3 is built from 16 residues. The germline V gene encodes CDR1 SSHAT and CDR2 FNYEAQ (reference sequence). This chain's CDR3 is CASSSPGGPGGETQYF. CDR3 nucleotides: TGTGCTAGCAGCTCCCCAGGGGGCCCGGGAGGCGAGACCCAGTACTTC.

This clone has only one observation. This sequence joins TRBV6-6 and TRBJ2-2, with TRBD1 as a possible D gene (5 bases). V lost 6 bases, J lost 5 bases, and 19 bases lay in between. The CDR3 covers 16 residues. The germline V gene encodes CDR1 MNHNY and CDR2 SVGAGI (reference sequence). The CDR3 DNA is TGTGCCAGCAGGCCCCGGCAGGGCGTCATGACCGGGGAGCTGTTTTTT. Residues: CASRPRQGVMTGELFF.

The rearrangement uses TRBV4-1 and TRBJ1-2; D gene uncertain. V was trimmed by 3 bases and J by 5 bases, leaving 10 bases between them. The CDR3 consists of 13 residues. Germline lookup yields CDR1 MGHRA and CDR2 YSYEKL. This chain's CDR3 is CASSQGNSYGYTF. CDR3 coding DNA: TGCGCCAGCAGCCAGGGTAACAGTTATGGCTACACCTTC.

J is TRBJ2-7 and V is TRBV9, with D maybe TRBD1 (6 bases). V was cut by 0 bases and J by 7 bases, with 11 bases left in between. CDR3 length: 13 residues. Germline-derived CDR1 and CDR2 are SGDLS and YYNGEE. As DNA, the CDR3 is TGTGCCAGCAGCGTAGGGGGACATGGGGAGCAGTACTTC. This gives the protein CASSVGGHGEQYF.

V is TRBV28 and J is TRBJ2-7; the match to TRBD1 covers 12 bases. V lost 6 bases to trimming and J lost 5 bases; unmatched junction nucleotides: 5. Germline CDR1 MDHEN, CDR2 SYDVKM. The CDR3 loop spans 14 amino acids. The CDR3 loop reads CASSPGQGAHEQYF. CDR3 DNA: TGTGCCAGCAGCCCGGGACAGGGGGCCCACGAGCAGTACTTC.

The chain has TRBV19 and TRBJ1-1, with 8 nucleotides matching TRBD1. Germline CDR1 reads LNHDA; CDR2 reads SQIVND (reference sequence). Germline trimming cut 0 bases from V and 0 bases from J; bases unmatched to any gene: 3. The CDR3 contains 16 residues. CDR3 in DNA: TGTGCCAGTAGTATAGACGGGACAGGAATGAACACTGAAGCTTTCTTT. Protein: CASSIDGTGMNTEAFF.

This clone was observed a single time. The chain uses TRBV27 and TRBJ1-5, with a weak D call TRBD1 (6 bases). V was cut by 5 bases and J by 3 bases, with 20 bases left in between. Germline loops: CDR1 MNHEY, CDR2 SMNVEV (reference sequence). The CDR3 has 17 residues. The chain's CDR3 is CASSPMGGLDFNQPQHF. The CDR3 DNA follows: TGTGCCAGCAGTCCAATGGGGGGGCTAGACTTCAATCAGCCCCAGCATTTT.

The J gene is TRBJ1-3, the V gene TRBV9, with D perhaps matching TRBD1 (6 bases). CDR1 and CDR2 from the germline V gene are SGDLS and YYNGEE. V was clipped by 4 bases and J by 0 bases, with 26 bases between them. This CDR3 region has 20 residues. In DNA, the CDR3 is TGTGCCAGCAGCTCACCCCGGGGGGCAGAAGAAATGAGCTCTGGAAACACCATATATTTT. Protein sequence: CASSSPRGAEEMSSGNTIYF.

This sequence joins TRBV6-6 and TRBJ1-5, with TRBD1 matching over 11 bases. The germline V gene encodes CDR1 MNHNY and CDR2 SVGAGI (reference sequence). The ends lost 5 bases at V and 5 bases at J; junction bases unmatched: 5. This CDR3 spans 15 amino acids. The CDR3 loop is CASSTGTGGYQPQHF. In DNA form, the CDR3 reads TGTGCCAGCAGTACAGGGACAGGGGGATATCAGCCCCAGCATTTT.

This clone was found once. The chain employs TRBV10-3 and TRBJ2-2; tentatively, D is TRBD2 (5 bases). Germline V gene data show CDR1 as ENHRY and CDR2 as SYGVKD. The CDR3 has 16 residues. With 6 bases removed from V and 0 bases from J, the gap between germline ends came to 14 bases. This chain's CDR3 is CAISHPRGANTGELFF. The CDR3 DNA reads as TGTGCCATCAGCCATCCTCGGGGTGCGAACACCGGGGAGCTGTTTTTT.

CDR3 amino acids: CATSSTGDATNEKLFF. CDR3 DNA sequence: TGTGCCACCAGCAGCACAGGGGATGCAACTAATGAAAAACTGTTTTTT. The chain couples TRBV15 to TRBJ1-4, with 7 positions matching TRBD1. CDR3 length: 16 residues. Trimming removed 3 bases from V and 0 bases from J; junction bases left unmatched: 4. The germline gives CDR1 LNHNV, CDR2 YYDKDF (reference sequence).

The chain has TRBV19 and TRBJ2-5, with D perhaps matching TRBD2 (6 bases). The germline V gene has CDR1 LNHDA and CDR2 SQIVND (reference sequence). The CDR3 runs to 12 residues. V was clipped by 6 bases and J by 2 bases, with 7 bases between them. Written as DNA, the CDR3 is TGTGCCAGTAGGGGGACTCAAGAGACCCAGTACTTC. Protein: CASRGTQETQYF.

The count of this clone is one. The chain uses TRBV6-5 and TRBJ1-1, with TRBD1 as a possible D gene (6 bases). The CDR3 runs to 14 residues. Trimming took 6 bases from V and 3 from J, leaving 14 bases between them. CDR1 is MNHEY, CDR2 SVGAGI, per germline. The CDR3 here is CASSPQGIYTEAFF. CDR3 in DNA: TGTGCCAGCAGCCCACAGGGTATATACACTGAAGCTTTCTTT.

This chain uses TRBV7-3 with TRBJ2-6; D ambiguous. The CDR3 has 16 amino acids. The germline gives CDR1 SGHTA, CDR2 FQGTGA. Trimming shortened V by 0 bases and J by 0 bases, and 6 bases separated the two germline ends. The CDR3 here is CASSLTGDSGANVLTF. The CDR3 bases are TGTGCCAGCAGCTTAACCGGTGACTCTGGGGCCAACGTCCTGACTTTC.

CDR3 DNA: TGTGCCAGCAGTTTACTAGCGGGAGGGCCTTACGAGCAGTACTTC. Its translation: CASSLLAGGPYEQYF. The rearrangement joins TRBV28 to TRBJ2-7; 12 nucleotides agree with TRBD2. V was pared by 2 bases and J by 4 bases, with 3 bases of the junction left unmatched. The V gene's germline CDR1 is MDHEN and CDR2 SYDVKM. The CDR3 totals 15 residues.

The chain links TRBV9 to TRBJ2-5, with TRBD2 matching 7 bases. CDR3 length: 15 amino acids. Germline V CDR1 and CDR2: SGDLS, YYNGEE. With V trimmed by 4 bases and J by 5 bases, 11 bases remained unmatched. CDR3 nucleotides: TGTGCCAGCAGCCAGGGAGGGAGTGCTCTCGAGACCCAGTACTTC. Its protein is CASSQGGSALETQYF.

The chain uses TRBV10-3 and TRBJ2-1; 8 positions match TRBD1. The CDR3 has 14 amino acids. V shed 6 bases, J shed 2 bases, and the junction held 3 bases outside the gene matches. CDR1 is ENHRY and CDR2 is SYGVKD in the germline V gene. The CDR3, as DNA: TGTGCCATCAGGGGGGGACAGGCCTACAATGAGCAGTTCTTC. It yields the protein CAIRGGQAYNEQFF.

The chain joins TRBV4-1 to TRBJ2-7; TRBD2 matches 14 bases. J was trimmed by 3 bases and V by 3 bases; bases with no gene match: 1. Germline CDR1 is MGHRA and CDR2 is YSYEKL. This CDR3 comprises 15 residues. This CDR3 is CASSQGTSGGYEQYF. CDR3 coding DNA: TGCGCCAGCAGCCAGGGGACTAGCGGGGGCTACGAGCAGTACTTC.

In its sample, this clone was seen a few times. CDR3 coding DNA: TGTGCCAGCAGCCATCTACAAGGACAGGTAACCTCCTACGAGCAGTACTTC. Protein product: CASSHLQGQVTSYEQYF. The genes are TRBV14 and TRBJ2-7; 7 bases map to TRBD1. Germline V gene data show CDR1 as SGHDN and CDR2 as FVKESK. The CDR3 is 17 residues long. V trimming: 3 bases; J trimming: 0 bases; junction bases outside the gene matches: 11.

The chain employs TRBV27 and TRBJ2-1; 8 bases fit TRBD2. V lost 0 bases to trimming and J lost 7 bases; unmatched junction nucleotides: 11. The CDR3 loop spans 17 amino acids. CDR1 is MNHEY, CDR2 SMNVEV, per germline (reference sequence). In DNA, the CDR3 is TGTGCCAGCAGTTTATCGGCCAGCGGGAGCCCCACGAATGAGCAGTTCTTC. Translating gives CASSLSASGSPTNEQFF.

V gene TRBV18 combines with J gene TRBJ2-1, with 10 bases fitting TRBD1. The CDR3 has 19 residues. Per the germline V gene, CDR1 is KGHSH and CDR2 is LQKENI. V trimming: 3 bases; J trimming: 8 bases; junction bases outside the gene matches: 19. CDR3 in DNA: TGTGCCAGCTCACCTTCAAAACTCCATCCGGGACAGGGGTTCGATGAGCAGTTCTTC. It codes for CASSPSKLHPGQGFDEQFF.

This chain links TRBV13 with TRBJ1-1; D unresolved. The length of the CDR3 is 14 residues. V lost 4 bases, J lost 0 bases, and 9 bases lay in between. Germline V CDR1 and CDR2: PRHDT, FYEKMQ (reference sequence). The DNA of the CDR3 is TGTGCCAGCAGCTGGCGGCCCTTGAACACTGAAGCTTTCTTT. As protein: CASSWRPLNTEAFF.

This rearrangement joins TRBV15 to TRBJ2-2, with a weak D call TRBD2 (5 bases). The CDR3 covers 15 residues. Per germline, CDR1 LNHNV and CDR2 YYDKDF (reference sequence). The V end lost 0 bases, the J end lost 5 bases, and 10 bases lay between the germline ends. The CDR3 reads CATSRDFSGTGELFF. The DNA for the CDR3 is TGTGCCACCAGCAGAGATTTTTCGGGGACCGGGGAGCTGTTTTTT.

The rearrangement links TRBV11-2 to TRBJ2-1; D is unresolved. Trimming pared 2 bases from V and 13 bases from J, leaving 9 bases between. The CDR3 spans 11 residues. Germline CDR1 SGHAT, CDR2 FQNNGV. CDR3 sequence reads: CASSLSLDQFF. CDR3 DNA: TGTGCCAGCAGCTTAAGTCTAGATCAGTTCTTC.

The chain recombines TRBV5-1 with TRBJ1-2; possibly TRBD1 for D (6 bases). This CDR3 is built from 14 residues. V dropped 4 bases and J dropped 8 bases, with 18 bases sitting between them. Per germline, CDR1 SGHRS and CDR2 YFSETQ. The CDR3 loop reads CASSGGPTWEGYTF. CDR3 nucleotides: TGCGCCAGCAGCGGGGGCCCGACCTGGGAGGGCTACACCTTC.

The V gene is TRBV12-2, the J gene TRBJ2-5; the table calls TRBD2, which could not be checked here. TRBV12-2 is flagged as a pseudogene. The CDR3 is 16 residues long. The CDR3 DNA is TGTGCAAGTCGCTCAGGACTAGCGGTACCCCAAGAGACCCAGTACTTC. It is translated as CASRSGLAVPQETQYF.